The clone carrying this T cell receptor (beta chain) has just a few counts. Its specificity is not known. Researchers used 5'RACE with constant-segment primers to make TCR alpha and TCR beta cDNA libraries that carry sample barcodes and UMIs. TCRdb analysed the 5' RACE reads with MiXCR anew, one entry per CDR3 protein. The data hold hundreds of thousands of distinct CDR3 sequences, with around 28% observed a single time. The record originates from a study of T-cell memory formation after mild COVID-19. Findings and caveats of the study: Clones that got smaller from day 15 to 85 had even CD4/CD8, while clones growing later tipped toward CD4+. Researchers report contracting CD4+ clones mostly in CM and EM, with CD8+ clones in EMRA. The finding that pre-infection memory included some responding clones suggested that cross-reactive memory joined.

Material for sequencing was PBMCs or a T cell subset sorted from them (not recorded which). The receptor was derived from an adult woman who had mild COVID-19 (a few samples of this study predate the infection). Cell type and time point are not known.

The CDR3 region has the DNA TGCGCCAGCAGCTACCCTACTTCGGGGGACACCTCTTCCTCCTACAATGAGCAGTTCTTC. This translates into CASSYPTSGDTSSSYNEQFF. The genes are TRBV5-1 and TRBJ2-1; D might be TRBD1 or TRBD2, each matching 6 bases. The CDR3 spans 20 residues. The V and J ends lost 3 bases and 0 bases respectively, with 25 bases between them. From germline, CDR1 is SGHRS and CDR2 YFSETQ.